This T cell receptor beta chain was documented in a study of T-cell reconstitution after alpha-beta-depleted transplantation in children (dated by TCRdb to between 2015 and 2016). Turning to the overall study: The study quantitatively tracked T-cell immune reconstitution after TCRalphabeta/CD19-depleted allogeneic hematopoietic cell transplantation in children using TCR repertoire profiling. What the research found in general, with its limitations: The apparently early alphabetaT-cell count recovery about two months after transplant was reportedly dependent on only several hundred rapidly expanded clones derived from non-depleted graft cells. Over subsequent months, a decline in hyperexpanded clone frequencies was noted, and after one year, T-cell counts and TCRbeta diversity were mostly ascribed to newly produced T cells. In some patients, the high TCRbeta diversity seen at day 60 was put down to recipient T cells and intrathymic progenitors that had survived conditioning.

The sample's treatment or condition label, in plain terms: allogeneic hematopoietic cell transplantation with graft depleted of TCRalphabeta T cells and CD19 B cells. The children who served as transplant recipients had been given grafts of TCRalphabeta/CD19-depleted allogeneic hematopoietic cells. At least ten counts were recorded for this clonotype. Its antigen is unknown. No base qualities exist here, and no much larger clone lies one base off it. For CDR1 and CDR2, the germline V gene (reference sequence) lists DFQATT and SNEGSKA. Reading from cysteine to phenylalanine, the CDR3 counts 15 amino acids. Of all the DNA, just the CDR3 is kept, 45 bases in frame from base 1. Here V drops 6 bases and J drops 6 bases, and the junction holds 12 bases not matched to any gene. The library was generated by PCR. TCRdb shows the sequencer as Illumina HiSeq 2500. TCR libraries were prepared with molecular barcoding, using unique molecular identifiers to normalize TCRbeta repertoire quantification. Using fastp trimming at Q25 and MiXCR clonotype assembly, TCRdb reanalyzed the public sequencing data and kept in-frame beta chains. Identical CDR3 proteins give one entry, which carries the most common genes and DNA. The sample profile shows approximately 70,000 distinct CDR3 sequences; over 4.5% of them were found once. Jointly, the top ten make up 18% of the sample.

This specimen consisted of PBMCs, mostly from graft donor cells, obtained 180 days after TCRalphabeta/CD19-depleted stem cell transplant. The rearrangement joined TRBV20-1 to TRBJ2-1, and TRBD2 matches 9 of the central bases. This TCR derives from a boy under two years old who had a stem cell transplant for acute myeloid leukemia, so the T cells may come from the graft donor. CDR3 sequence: CSARFAGLAFNEQFF. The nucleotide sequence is TGCAGTGCCCGATTCGCCGGACTAGCGTTCAATGAGCAGTTCTTC.